These T cell receptor beta chains were read from a single sample in a study of blood T cell repertoires in COVID-19. TCRdb's copy holds only in-frame clones and misses some; the assay was immunoSEQ multiplex PCR. The table shows more than 90,000 clones, with more than 75% occurring only once. Source material: peripheral blood. The receptors derive from a man between 35 and 55 years old with acute or convalescent COVID-19. Both conserved end residues are part of each CDR3. The order of the fields is J gene, CDR3 length, V gene, CDR3 protein.

>TRBJ2-3|16|TRBV30
CAWRALSGLKEGTQYF
>TRBJ1-2|13|TRBV6-1
CASSEWESYGYTF
>TRBJ2-7|16|TRBV6-6
CASSSKNRQTAYEQYF
>TRBJ1-2|16|TRBV4-1
CASSQVFGQTNYGYTF
>TRBJ2-5|15|TRBV5-4
CASSPDGSHQETQYF
>TRBJ1-2|14|TRBV7-2
CASSLGQGVYGYTF
>TRBJ2-3|14|TRBV29-1
CSVGGLAPADTQYF
>TRBJ2-2|15|TRBV5-1
CASSFAGQNTGELFF
>TRBJ2-7|13|TRBV5-1
CASSEGGYYEQYF
>TRBJ2-7|16|TRBV19
CASSKSPSSGGNEQYF
>TRBJ1-1|13|TRBV6-5
CASKANLRAEAFF
>TRBJ1-2|14|TRBV28
CASSLGQSNYGYTF
>TRBJ1-4|15|TRBV2
CASTGGEWTNEKLFF
>TRBJ1-1|14|TRBV5-4
CASSLGQRNTEAFF
>TRBJ1-1|14|TRBV18
CASTGGIRNTEAFF
>TRBJ2-7|14|TRBV19
CASTPTGGIYEQYF
>TRBJ1-2|13|TRBV12-3/TRBV12-4
CASSLRDFYGYTF
>TRBJ1-5|13|TRBV12-3/TRBV12-4
CASSFAGNQPQHF
>TRBJ2-2|10|TRBV30
CAWAGGELFF
>TRBJ1-2|15|TRBV15
CATSRETGQVYGYTF
>TRBJ1-1|15|TRBV11-3
CASSLATGGNTEAFF
>TRBJ1-3|15|TRBV27
CASSPAWSSGNTIYF
>TRBJ1-3|15|TRBV4-2
CASSQRAGQGNTIYF
>TRBJ2-7|14|TRBV5-6
CASSSRQGGYEQYF
>TRBJ2-7|15|TRBV27
CASSFRGQGDDEQYF
>TRBJ2-3|15|TRBV7-2
CASSLGTARTDTQYF
>TRBJ1-1|13|TRBV27
CASSPRQGAWAFF
>TRBJ1-1|13|TRBV18
CASSPQGSAEAFF
>TRBJ2-2|16|TRBV20-1
CSASIQGGANTGELFF
>TRBJ2-5|11|TRBV20-1
CSARAGGQRYF
>TRBJ1-5|14|TRBV2
CASSVSRVDQPQHF
>TRBJ1-1|16|TRBV5-1
CASSLPSGTVNTEAFF
>TRBJ2-7|15|TRBV20-1
CSASRASGIFYEQYF
>TRBJ1-6|15|TRBV7-9
CASSRQGQMSSPLHF
>TRBJ1-1|15|TRBV6-5
CASSPGQGAGTEAFF
>TRBJ1-1|11|TRBV6-2/TRBV6-3
CASSNGAEAFF
>TRBJ1-3|15|TRBV6-5
CASRAPGGSGNTIYF
>TRBJ1-1|16|TRBV19
CASSRGTGYSNTEAFF
>TRBJ2-3|17|TRBV7-9
CASSSITTSSTADTQYF
>TRBJ2-1|20|TRBV9
CASSTTPGLAGGASSNEQFF
>TRBJ1-5|14|TRBV5-6
CASSFQDRNQPQHF
>TRBJ1-2|15|TRBV19
CASSIRGRDGHGYTF
>TRBJ1-1|13|TRBV30
CAWSRQSVSEAFF
>TRBJ2-1|15|TRBV7-2
CASSPLAGVGDEQFF
>TRBJ1-1|13|TRBV4-3
CASSLYKNTEAFF
>TRBJ1-2|14|TRBV3-1/TRBV3-2
CASSQAGSGYGYTF
>TRBJ2-7|14|TRBV18
CASSPTSGSYEQYF
>TRBJ2-1|14|TRBV7-7
CASSLAAGFGEQFF
>TRBJ1-3|14|TRBV10-3
CAIQVQDSGNTIYF
>TRBJ1-2|14|TRBV5-1
CASSTGQRMEGYTF
>TRBJ2-3|16|TRBV18
CASSPRASGSTDTQYF
>TRBJ1-1|15|TRBV11-2
CASSFRQVMNTEAFF
>TRBJ2-3|15|TRBV7-9
CASSLTQGVAGQGYF
>TRBJ1-2|15|TRBV5-1
CASSLGRTTGHGYTF
>TRBJ2-7|15|TRBV5-1
CASSLVLMGGGGQYF
>TRBJ1-1|14|TRBV5-8
CASSLLTGNTEAFF
>TRBJ2-5|11|TRBV20-1
CSARGKIAPHF
>TRBJ2-4|14|TRBV5-4
CASSVKKDRDIQYF